This record looks at one TCR beta chain sequence and its context. Its antigen is unknown. Trimming shortened V by 6 bases and J by 0 bases, and 14 bases separated the two germline ends. Germline V lookup: CDR1 DFQATT, CDR2 SNEGSKA (reference sequence). The CDR3 contains 14 residues. TCRdb re-derived calls from the 5' RACE reads in MiXCR, one entry per CDR3 protein. Of 400,000 or so distinct CDR3 sequences listed, 20% were seen once; the top ten hold around 8.4%. The entry originates in a study of T-cell memory formation after mild COVID-19. Study-level points and caveats: Contracting clones from day 15 to 85 showed balanced CD4/CD8; later expanders favored CD4+.

This clonotype was obtained from an adult woman who had mild COVID-19 (a few samples of this study predate the infection). Cell type and time point are not known. The chain joins TRBV20-1 to TRBJ1-1, with a weak D call TRBD1 (6 bases). Sequencing was done on a sample of PBMCs or a T cell subset sorted from them (not recorded which). Here the CDR3 reads CSARAGHMNTEAFF. CDR3 DNA: TGCAGTGCCCGCGCGGGACATATGAACACTGAAGCTTTCTTT.